This T cell receptor beta chain is from a study of T cell repertoires in cytomegalovirus infection. Study overall: Public TCR beta signatures indicated both CMV infection and matching HLA type. Regarding the study as a whole: Public TCR beta family frequency separated CMV-and-HLA carriers, including in an independent cohort. In two of eight donors, the top clonotype was HLA-C-restricted CMV-specific.

TCRdb redid the calling of the reads with MiXCR, one entry per CDR3 protein. The sample lists around 320,000 distinct CDR3 sequences, over 7.5% occurring once. This clonotype was seen only a few times. Its antigen is as yet unknown. Germline V lookup: CDR1 SGHTA, CDR2 FQGTGA. CDR3 length: 13 amino acids. V was trimmed by 6 bases and J by 6 bases, leaving 13 bases between them. Sequencing input: PBMCs. This receptor was obtained from a human donor in good health (CMV status not recorded). Some clones in this sample may be carry-over from other donors' samples. The V gene is TRBV7-3, the J gene TRBJ2-3; D tentatively reads TRBD1 or TRBD2 (5 bases each). CDR3 loop: CASSSLWGDTQYF. CDR3 in DNA: TGTGCCAGCAGTTCCCTTTGGGGGGATACGCAGTATTTT.